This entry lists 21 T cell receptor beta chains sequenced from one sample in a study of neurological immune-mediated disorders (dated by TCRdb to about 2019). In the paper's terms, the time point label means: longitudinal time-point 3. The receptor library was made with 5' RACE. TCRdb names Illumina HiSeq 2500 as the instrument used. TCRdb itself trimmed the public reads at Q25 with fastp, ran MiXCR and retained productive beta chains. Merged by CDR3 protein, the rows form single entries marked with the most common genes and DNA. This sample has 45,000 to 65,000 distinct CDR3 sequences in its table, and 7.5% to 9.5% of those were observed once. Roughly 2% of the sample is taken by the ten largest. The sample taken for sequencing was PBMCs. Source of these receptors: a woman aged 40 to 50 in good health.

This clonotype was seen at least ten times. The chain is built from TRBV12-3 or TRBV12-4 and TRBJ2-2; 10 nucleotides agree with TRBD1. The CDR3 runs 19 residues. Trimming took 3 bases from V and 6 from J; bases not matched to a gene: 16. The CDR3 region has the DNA TGTGCCAGCAGTTTGATTTTTTCCTTGGGGACAGGGGATTCCGGGGAGCTGTTTTTT. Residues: CASSLIFSLGTGDSGELFF.

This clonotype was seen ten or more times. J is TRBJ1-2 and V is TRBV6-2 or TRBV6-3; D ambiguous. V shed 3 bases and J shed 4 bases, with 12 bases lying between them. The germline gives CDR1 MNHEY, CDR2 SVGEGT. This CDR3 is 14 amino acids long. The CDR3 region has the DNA TGTGCCAGCAGTTATGACGGTAACTTCTATGGCTACACCTTC. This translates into CASSYDGNFYGYTF.

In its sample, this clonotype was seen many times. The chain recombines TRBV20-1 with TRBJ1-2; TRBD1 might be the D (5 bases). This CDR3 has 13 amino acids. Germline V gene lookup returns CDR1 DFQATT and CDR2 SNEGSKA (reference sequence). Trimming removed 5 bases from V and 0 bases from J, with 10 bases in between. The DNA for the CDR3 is TGCAGTGCTCGTGACAGAGCTAACTATGGCTACACCTTC. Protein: CSARDRANYGYTF.

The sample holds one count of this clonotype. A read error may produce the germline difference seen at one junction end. CDR3 DNA: TGTGCCAGCAGTTACAGCGTCCCCCGGCCCGGGGACCTGTTTTTT. It encodes CASSYSVPRPGDLFF. The gene calls are TRBV6-5 and TRBJ2-2; D may be TRBD1 or TRBD2 (5 bases each). The CDR3 length is 15 residues. The germline V gene has CDR1 MNHEY and CDR2 SVGAGI.

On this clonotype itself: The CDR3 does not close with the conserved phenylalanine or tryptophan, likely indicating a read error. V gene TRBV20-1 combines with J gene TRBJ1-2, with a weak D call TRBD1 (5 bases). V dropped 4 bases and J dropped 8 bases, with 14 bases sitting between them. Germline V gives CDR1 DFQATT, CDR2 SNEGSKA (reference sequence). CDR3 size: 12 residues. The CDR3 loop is CSATRQPQGYTC. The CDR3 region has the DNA TGCAGTGCTACACGACAGCCCCAGGGCTACACCTGC.

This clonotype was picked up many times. CDR3 bases: TGCAGTGTAGGGGCTTCAGGAATGAGGCAGTTCTTC. Translating gives CSVGASGMRQFF. The chain uses TRBV20-1 and TRBJ2-1, with TRBD1 as a possible D gene (5 bases). V lost 7 bases and J 12 bases, leaving 19 bases between the germline ends. The length of the CDR3 is 12 residues. From germline, CDR1 is DFQATT and CDR2 SNEGSKA (reference sequence).

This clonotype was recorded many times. CDR3 in DNA: TGTGCCATATCAGCGGGAGGGCTGGGGAGCACAGATACGCAGTATTTT. Protein: CAISAGGLGSTDTQYF. This chain joins TRBV10-3 and TRBJ2-3, with 10 bases lining up with TRBD2. The J segment lost 0 bases and the V segment lost 9 bases, leaving 9 bases of the junction unmatched. Looked up from germline, CDR1 is ENHRY and CDR2 is SYGVKD. The CDR3 sequence is 16 residues long.

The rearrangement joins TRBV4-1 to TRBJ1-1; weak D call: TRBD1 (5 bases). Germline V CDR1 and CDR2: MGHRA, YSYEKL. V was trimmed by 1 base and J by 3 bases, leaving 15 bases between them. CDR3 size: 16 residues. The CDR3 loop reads CASSQGIIRDHTEAFF. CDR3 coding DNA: TGCGCCAGCAGCCAAGGGATCATCAGGGACCACACTGAAGCTTTCTTT.

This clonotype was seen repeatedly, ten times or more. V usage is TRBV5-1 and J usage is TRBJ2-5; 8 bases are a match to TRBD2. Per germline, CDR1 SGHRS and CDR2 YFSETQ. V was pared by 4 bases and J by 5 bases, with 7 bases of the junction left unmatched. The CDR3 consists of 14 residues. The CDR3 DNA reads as TGCGCCAGCAGCGCGGGGGGCTTCGGCGAGACCCAGTACTTC. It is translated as CASSAGGFGETQYF. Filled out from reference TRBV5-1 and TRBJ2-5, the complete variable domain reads KAGVTQTPRYLIKTRGQQVTLSCSPISGHRSVSWYQQTPGQGLQFLFEYFSETQRNKGNFPGRFSGRQFSNSRSEMNVSTLELGDSALYLCASSAGGFGETQYFGPGTRLLVL.

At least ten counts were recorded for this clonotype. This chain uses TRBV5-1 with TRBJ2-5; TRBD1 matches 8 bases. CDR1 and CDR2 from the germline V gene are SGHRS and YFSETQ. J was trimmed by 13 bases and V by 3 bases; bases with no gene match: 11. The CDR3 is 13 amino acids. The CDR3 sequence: CASSSDATGDLYF. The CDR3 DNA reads TGCGCCAGCAGCTCCGATGCGACAGGGGACCTGTACTTC.

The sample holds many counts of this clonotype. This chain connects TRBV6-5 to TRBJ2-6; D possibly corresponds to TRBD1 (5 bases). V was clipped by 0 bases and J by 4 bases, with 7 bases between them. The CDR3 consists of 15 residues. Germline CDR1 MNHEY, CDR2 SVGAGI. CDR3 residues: CASSYSRQGANVLTF. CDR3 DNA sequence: TGTGCCAGCAGTTACTCCAGACAGGGGGCCAACGTCCTGACTTTC.

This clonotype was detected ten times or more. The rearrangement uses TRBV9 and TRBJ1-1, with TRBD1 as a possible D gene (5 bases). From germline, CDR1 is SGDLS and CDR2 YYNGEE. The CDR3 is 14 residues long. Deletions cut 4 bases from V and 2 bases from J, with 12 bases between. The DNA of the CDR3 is TGTGCCAGCAGCCAGGGCAGCATTAACACTGAAGCTTTCTTT. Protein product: CASSQGSINTEAFF. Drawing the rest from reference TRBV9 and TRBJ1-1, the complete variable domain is DSGVTQTPKHLITATGQRVTLRCSPRSGDLSVYWYQQSLDQGLQFLIQYYNGEERAKGNILERFSAQQFPDLHSELNLSSLELGDSALYFCASSQGSINTEAFFGQGTRLTVV.

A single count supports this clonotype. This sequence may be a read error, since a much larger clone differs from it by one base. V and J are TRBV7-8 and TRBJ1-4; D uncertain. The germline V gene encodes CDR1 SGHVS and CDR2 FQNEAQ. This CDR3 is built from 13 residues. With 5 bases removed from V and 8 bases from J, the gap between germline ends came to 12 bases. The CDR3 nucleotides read TGTGCCAGCAGCCGCGTCCGAGAGGAAAAACTGTTTTTT. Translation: CASSRVREEKLFF.

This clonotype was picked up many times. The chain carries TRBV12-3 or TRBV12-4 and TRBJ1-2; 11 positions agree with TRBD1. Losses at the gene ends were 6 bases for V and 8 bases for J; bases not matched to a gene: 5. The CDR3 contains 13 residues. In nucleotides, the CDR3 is TGTGCCAGCAGGCTGGACAGGGGGCAAGGCTACACCTTC. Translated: CASRLDRGQGYTF.

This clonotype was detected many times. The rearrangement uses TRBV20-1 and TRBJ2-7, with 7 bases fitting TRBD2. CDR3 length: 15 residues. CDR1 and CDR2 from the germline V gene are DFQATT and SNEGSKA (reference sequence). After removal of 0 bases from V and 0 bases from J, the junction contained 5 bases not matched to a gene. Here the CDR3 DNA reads TGCAGTGCTAGAGATAGGGCTAGCGGCTCCTACGAGCAGTACTTC. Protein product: CSARDRASGSYEQYF.

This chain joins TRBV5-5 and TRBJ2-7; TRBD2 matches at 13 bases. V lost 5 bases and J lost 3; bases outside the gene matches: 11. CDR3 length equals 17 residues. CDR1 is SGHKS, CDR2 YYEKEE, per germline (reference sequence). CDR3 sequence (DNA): TGTGCCAGCAGTCGTACTACTAGCGGGAGGGCCATCTACGAGCAGTACTTC. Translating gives CASSRTTSGRAIYEQYF.

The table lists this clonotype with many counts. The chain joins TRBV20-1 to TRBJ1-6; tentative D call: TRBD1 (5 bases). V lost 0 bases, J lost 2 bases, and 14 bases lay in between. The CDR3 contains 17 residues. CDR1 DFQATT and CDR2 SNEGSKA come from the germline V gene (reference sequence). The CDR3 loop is CSARDVDSTTYNSPLHF. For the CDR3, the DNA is TGCAGTGCTAGAGATGTCGACAGTACCACCTATAATTCACCCCTCCACTTT.

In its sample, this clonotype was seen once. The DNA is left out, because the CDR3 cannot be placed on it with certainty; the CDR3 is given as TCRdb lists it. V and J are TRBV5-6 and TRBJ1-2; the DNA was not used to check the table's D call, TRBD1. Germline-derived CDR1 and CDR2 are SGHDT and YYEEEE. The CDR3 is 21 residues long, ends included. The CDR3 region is CASSFYICSAREPGGDYGYTF.

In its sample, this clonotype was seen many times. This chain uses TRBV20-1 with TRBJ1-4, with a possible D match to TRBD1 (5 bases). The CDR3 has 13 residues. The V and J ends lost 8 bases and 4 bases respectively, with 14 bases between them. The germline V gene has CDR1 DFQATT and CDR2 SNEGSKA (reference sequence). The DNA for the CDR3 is TGCAGTATCCAGGGAAAATATAATGAAAAACTGTTTTTT. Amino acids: CSIQGKYNEKLFF.

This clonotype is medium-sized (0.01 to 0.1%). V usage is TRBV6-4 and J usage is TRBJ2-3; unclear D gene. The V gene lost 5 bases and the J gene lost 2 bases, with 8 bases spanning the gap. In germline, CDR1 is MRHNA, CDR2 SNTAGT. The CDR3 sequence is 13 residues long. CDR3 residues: CASSSRATDTQYF. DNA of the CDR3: TGTGCCAGCAGTTCCCGGGCCACAGATACGCAGTATTTT.

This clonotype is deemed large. The chain's CDR3 is CASSQGLAANYGYTF. The CDR3 DNA follows: TGCGCCAGCAGCCAAGGGCTTGCGGCCAACTATGGCTACACCTTC. The J gene is TRBJ1-2, the V gene TRBV4-3; no reliable D call. Trimming removed 1 base at V and 2 bases at J, with 11 bases between. CDR3 length: 15 amino acids. CDR1 and CDR2 (germline): LGHNA, YSLEER.